The 10 T cell receptor beta chains presented below share a single source sample, sequenced in a study of CD8 T cells in Susac syndrome (dated by TCRdb to between 2018 and 2020). Library preparation used the immunoSEQ multiplex PCR assay. RNA was extracted with the RNeasy kit and 0.5 to 1 ug was reverse transcribed using random hexamers. In TCRdb, the public reads were trimmed at Q25 with fastp and aligned with MiXCR, with productive beta chains retained. For every CDR3 protein sequence, its rows merge into one entry that carries the most common genes and DNA. A total of about 210,000 distinct CDR3 sequences appear in this sample, 95% of them only once. 0.075% to 0.095% of the sample goes to the ten largest clones. Sequenced material: CD4+ T cells from PBMCs. These receptors all come from a human donor with multiple sclerosis.

The CDR3 here is CSARDQRTGLLSTDTQYF. The CDR3 bases are TGCAGTGCTAGAGATCAACGAACAGGGCTTCTTAGCACAGATACGCAGTATTTT. This chain links TRBV20-1 with TRBJ2-3, with a possible D match to TRBD1 (6 bases). Germline V gene data show CDR1 as DFQATT and CDR2 as SNEGSKA (reference sequence). The germline V and J ends were trimmed by 0 bases and 0 bases, with 19 bases remaining between them. The CDR3 covers 18 residues.

This chain connects TRBV24-1 to TRBJ2-2; TRBD1 aligns across 10 bases. CDR3 length equals 15 residues. V shed 4 bases, J shed 5 bases, and the junction held 3 bases outside the gene matches. The germline gives CDR1 KGHDR, CDR2 SFDVKD. The CDR3 DNA sequence: TGTGCCACCAGTGAAGGGACAGGGGCAACCGGGGAGCTGTTTTTT. Its protein product is CATSEGTGATGELFF.

The chain joins TRBV2 to TRBJ2-7, with no clear D. Germline loops: CDR1 SNHLY, CDR2 FYNNEI. This CDR3 has 14 amino acids. The germline V and J ends were trimmed by 1 base and 2 bases, with 9 bases remaining between them. CDR3 nucleotide sequence: TGTGCCAGCAGTGAAGGCCAGGATCCCTACGAGCAGTACTTC. Translating gives CASSEGQDPYEQYF.

This chain joins TRBV30 and TRBJ1-1; no definite D call. Germline V gives CDR1 GTSNPN, CDR2 SVGIG (reference sequence). This CDR3 has 15 amino acids. Trimming left V 2 bases short and J 1 base short, with 14 bases between. The CDR3 coding sequence is TGTGCCTGGAGTCCTCTGGGCCCCCGGAACACTGAAGCTTTCTTT. Translating it yields CAWSPLGPRNTEAFF.

DNA for the CDR3: TGCAGCGTGGGGATCGCGGGACAGGGCACCGGGGAGCTGTTTTTT. It is translated as CSVGIAGQGTGELFF. V and J are TRBV29-1 and TRBJ2-2, with 9 bases that match TRBD1. The length of the CDR3 is 15 residues. With V trimmed by 6 bases and J by 4 bases, 9 bases remained unmatched. Looked up from germline, CDR1 is SQVTM and CDR2 is ANQGSEA.

V usage is TRBV29-1 and J usage is TRBJ2-4, with TRBD1 identical over 8 bases. The CDR3 extends over 12 amino acids. The V gene end was trimmed by 6 bases and the J gene end by 9 bases; junction bases not matched to a gene: 7. Germline CDR1 reads SQVTM; CDR2 reads ANQGSEA. CDR3 nucleotide sequence: TGCAGCGTACGGACAGGGAGCGCCATTCAGTACTTC. Translating it yields CSVRTGSAIQYF.

The chain couples TRBV7-9 to TRBJ2-5; TRBD2 matches at 10 bases. CDR1 and CDR2 from the germline V gene are SEHNR and FQNEAQ (reference sequence). The length of the CDR3 is 17 residues. V lost 0 bases, J lost 4 bases, and 8 bases stayed unmatched. CDR3 protein: CASSLALPSGRGETQYF. The CDR3 DNA sequence: TGTGCCAGCAGCTTAGCGCTCCCTAGCGGGAGAGGAGAGACCCAGTACTTC. Using reference TRBV7-9 and TRBJ2-5 for the parts outside the CDR3, the full variable domain is DTGVSQNPRHKITKRGQNVTFRCDPISEHNRLYWYRQTLGQGPEFLTYFQNEAQLEKSRLLSDRFSAERPKGSFSTLEIQRTEQGDSAMYLCASSLALPSGRGETQYFGPGTRLLVL.

CDR3 loop: CSSSDEEKLFF. CDR3 nucleotides: TGCAGTTCCTCGGACGAGGAAAAACTGTTTTTT. V gene TRBV20-1 combines with J gene TRBJ1-4, with unresolved D. The germline V gene encodes CDR1 DFQATT and CDR2 SNEGSKA (reference sequence). The CDR3 extends over 11 amino acids. V lost 8 bases and J lost 8, with 12 bases in between.

This chain joins TRBV2 and TRBJ2-3; TRBD2 matches at 10 bases. After removal of 3 bases from V and 4 bases from J, the junction contained 4 bases not matched to a gene. The CDR3 consists of 15 residues. In germline, CDR1 is SNHLY, CDR2 FYNNEI. The CDR3 is CASSDKAGGADTQYF. CDR3 DNA: TGTGCCAGCAGTGACAAAGCGGGGGGGGCAGATACGCAGTATTTT. Using reference TRBV2 and TRBJ2-3 for the parts outside the CDR3, the full variable domain is EPEVTQTPSHQVTQMGQEVILRCVPISNHLYFYWYRQILGQKVEFLVSFYNNEISEKSEIFDDQFSVERPDGSNFTLKIRSTKLEDSAMYFCASSDKAGGADTQYFGPGTRLTVL.

This sequence joins TRBV30 and TRBJ2-3, with 12 bases aligning to TRBD2. CDR1 is GTSNPN, CDR2 SVGIG, per germline (reference sequence). V lost 5 bases to trimming and J lost 6 bases; unmatched junction nucleotides: 6. The CDR3 has 14 residues. The CDR3 nucleotides read TGTGCCTGGGCTAGCGGGAGGGTAGAGGATACGCAGTATTTT. This codes for CAWASGRVEDTQYF.